Listed below are T cell receptor beta chains from one sample, sequenced in a study of vaccination and CD4 T cells after COVID-19. These receptors lack a known antigen. TCRdb analysed the PCR reads with MiXCR anew, one entry per CDR3 protein. The sample shows about 13,000 distinct CDR3 sequences, roughly 59% of them seen only once. Sequences were obtained from CD4+ T cells from blood, cultured in vitro. All receptors derive from a human donor who had recovered from COVID-19. CDR3s include the opening cysteine and the closing phenylalanine or tryptophan. D genes are given only for firm matches. The listing skips clone size in some rows; elsewhere it reads once, few, many or a size class.

V gene	D gene	J gene	clone size	CDR3 protein	CDR3 DNA
TRBV19	TRBD2	TRBJ2-3	few	CASSTSGSTDTQYF	TGTGCCAGTAGTACTAGCGGGAGCACAGATACGCAGTATTTT
TRBV6-1	NA	TRBJ1-1	NA	CASVGRLVAFF	TGTGCCAGCGTGGGCCGGTTGGTAGCTTTCTTT
TRBV20-1	NA	TRBJ1-2	few	CSAQADANYGYTF	TGCAGTGCCCAGGCCGACGCTAACTATGGCTACACCTTC
TRBV28	NA	TRBJ2-5	medium-sized	CASSLVARETQYF	TGTGCCAGCAGTTTAGTGGCCCGGGAGACCCAGTACTTC
TRBV5-1	NA	TRBJ1-1	NA	CASSRTPSNTEAFF	TGCGCCAGCAGTCGGACCCCCTCGAACACTGAAGCTTTCTTT
TRBV6-1	NA	TRBJ1-1	few	CASMEAVNTEAFF	TGTGCCAGCATGGAGGCCGTGAACACTGAAGCTTTCTTT
TRBV28	TRBD1	TRBJ2-7	NA	CASSEGTGVSSYEQYF	TGTGCCAGCAGTGAAGGGACAGGGGTAAGCTCCTACGAGCAGTACTTC
TRBV24-1	TRBD2	TRBJ2-5	NA	CATASEAGGLVGETQYF	TGTGCCACCGCAAGTGAGGCGGGAGGGCTTGTAGGAGAGACCCAGTACTTC
TRBV2	NA	TRBJ2-5	NA	CATQGQAQETQYF	TGTGCCACCCAGGGGCAGGCCCAAGAGACCCAGTACTTC
TRBV7-9	NA	TRBJ2-4	NA	CASSLNPQMMAKNIQYF	TGTGCCAGCAGCTTAAACCCCCAGATGATGGCCAAAAACATTCAGTACTTC